This is a list of T cell receptor beta chains from one sample in a study of graft-versus-host responses after intestinal transplantation. No antigen has been identified for these receptors. Measured with immunoSEQ multiplex PCR; TCRdb has only the in-frame clones, and not every one. The sample lists tens of thousands of clones, around 96% occurring once. Sequenced here: unstimulated CD8+ T cells sorted from spleen or lymph node cells, sampled before transplant. These receptors originate from a human donor who was the organ donor for an intestinal transplant. CDR3s include the opening cysteine and the closing phenylalanine or tryptophan. A D gene is named only where the DNA matches it firmly.

length,J,V,D,CDR3,DNA
15,TRBJ2-2,TRBV10-3,TRBD1,CAISVPDRGTGELFF,TGTGCCATCAGTGTTCCGGACAGGGGCACCGGGGAGCTGTTTTTT
13,TRBJ1-1,TRBV6-1,-,CASTPNGLTEAFF,TGTGCCAGCACCCCTAACGGACTCACTGAAGCTTTCTTT
16,TRBJ2-7,TRBV21-1,-,CASSKEGRQGNRGPYF,TGTGCCAGCAGCAAAGAAGGCCGACAGGGGAACCGAGGCCCGTACTTC
13,TRBJ1-3,TRBV28,-,CASSDQTGNTIYF,TGTGCCAGCAGCGACCAGACTGGAAACACCATATATTTT
17,TRBJ2-7,TRBV27,-,CASSLSTGAGLPYEQYF,TGTGCCAGCAGTTTATCGACGGGCGCAGGTCTCCCCTACGAGCAGTACTTC
15,TRBJ2-5,TRBV29-1,TRBD2,CSVWTSGDNQETQYF,TGCAGCGTTTGGACTAGCGGGGATAATCAAGAGACCCAGTACTTC
14,TRBJ1-4,TRBV7-8,-,CASSLGGGEEKLFF,TGTGCCAGCAGCTTAGGAGGCGGTGAGGAAAAACTGTTTTTT
15,TRBJ2-2,TRBV2,-,CASSEKRAATGELFF,TGTGCCAGCAGCGAGAAGAGAGCGGCAACCGGGGAGCTGTTTTTT
13,TRBJ1-1,TRBV19,-,CASSFTGTYEAFF,TGTGCCAGTAGTTTCACAGGGACCTATGAAGCTTTCTTT
17,TRBJ2-5,TRBV4-2,TRBD2,CASSQDETSGGQETQYF,TGTGCCAGCAGCCAAGATGAAACTAGCGGGGGGCAAGAGACCCAGTACTTC
13,TRBJ1-2,TRBV29-1,TRBD1,CSVGQTGFYGYTF,TGCAGCGTGGGGCAGACAGGGTTCTATGGCTACACCTTC
17,TRBJ2-1,TRBV27,TRBD2,CASSLAGGEVSYNEQFF,TGTGCCAGCAGCCTAGCGGGGGGGGAGGTCTCCTACAATGAGCAGTTCTTC
15,TRBJ2-1,TRBV9,-,CASSVGLSSYNEQFF,TGTGCCAGCAGCGTAGGCCTGAGCTCCTACAATGAGCAGTTCTTC
18,TRBJ2-3,TRBV9,TRBD2,CASSVSGGLIFGTDTQYF,TGTGCCAGCAGCGTTAGCGGGGGGTTGATTTTCGGCACAGATACGCAGTATTTT
13,TRBJ2-7,TRBV5-1,-,CASSLTGIYEQYF,TGCGCCAGCAGCTTGACAGGGATCTACGAGCAGTACTTC
15,TRBJ2-5,TRBV6-5,TRBD1,CASSVAQGAEETQYF,TGTGCCAGCAGTGTTGCACAGGGGGCTGAAGAGACCCAGTACTTC
13,TRBJ2-7,TRBV10-3,TRBD2,CAILAGASYEQYF,TGTGCCATATTAGCGGGGGCATCCTACGAGCAGTACTTC
11,TRBJ1-1,TRBV6-5,TRBD1,CASKGGPEAFF,TGTGCCAGCAAAGGGGGCCCTGAAGCTTTCTTT
16,TRBJ2-3,TRBV9,-,CASSFHSRFSTDTQYF,TGTGCCAGCAGCTTTCACTCCCGGTTTAGCACAGATACGCAGTATTTT
15,TRBJ2-7,TRBV5-1,TRBD1,CASSPGTGQNYEQYF,TGCGCCAGCAGCCCCGGGACAGGTCAAAACTACGAGCAGTACTTC
17,TRBJ2-2,TRBV9,TRBD2,CASSTIGLVYRPGELFF,TGTGCCAGCAGCACAATAGGACTAGTATACCGACCCGGGGAGCTGTTTTTT
14,TRBJ1-5,TRBV19,TRBD1,CASSIMDREEPQHF,TGTGCCAGTAGTATCATGGACAGGGAGGAGCCCCAGCATTTT
14,TRBJ1-3,TRBV2,-,CASSGGDSGNTIYF,TGTGCCAGCAGTGGTGGGGACTCTGGAAACACCATATATTTT
16,TRBJ1-6,TRBV6-1,-,CASSAGGSSYNPPLHF,TGTGCCAGCAGTGCTGGGGGCAGCTCCTATAATCCACCCCTCCACTTT
16,TRBJ1-6,TRBV5-6,TRBD1,CASSLAIPGGNSPLHF,TGTGCCAGCAGCTTGGCGATTCCAGGGGGGAATTCACCCCTCCACTTT
15,TRBJ2-2,TRBV10-3,TRBD2,CAIMGGGSNTGELFF,TGTGCCATCATGGGCGGGGGGTCGAACACCGGGGAGCTGTTTTTT
14,TRBJ2-5,TRBV28,TRBD2,CASLSNGGAETQYF,TGTGCCAGCCTTTCGAACGGGGGGGCGGAGACCCAGTACTTC
15,TRBJ2-4,TRBV29-1,-,CSVDGTPENKNIQYF,TGCAGCGTAGACGGGACGCCGGAGAACAAAAACATTCAGTACTTC
15,TRBJ2-1,TRBV13,TRBD2,CASSLLAGVYNEQFF,TGTGCCAGCAGCTTACTAGCGGGGGTCTACAATGAGCAGTTCTTC
15,TRBJ2-5,TRBV28,-,CASSFRSSGYETQYF,TGTGCCAGCAGTTTTAGATCCTCTGGCTATGAGACCCAGTACTTC
15,TRBJ2-3,TRBV5-1,TRBD1,CASSSTGGRTDTQYF,TGCGCCAGCAGTTCGACAGGGGGAAGGACAGATACGCAGTATTTT
14,TRBJ2-7,TRBV2,-,CASTQTETPYEQYF,TGTGCCAGTACTCAAACAGAGACTCCTTACGAGCAGTACTTC